A single sample gave rise to the 20 T cell receptor beta chains below, sequenced in a study of beta chain features in type 1 diabetes. Expressed TCRB transcripts were sequenced after all isolated RNA was converted to cDNA. Some clones are missing from TCRdb's copy, which holds only in-frame ones; the method was immunoSEQ multiplex PCR. The data hold about 250,000 clones, with over 12% observed a single time. The sample was naive CD4+ T cells from blood. These TCRs come from a woman in her forties in good health.

The chain has TRBV6-6 and TRBJ1-2; TRBD1 might be the D (5 bases). CDR1 and CDR2 (germline): MNHNY, SVGAGI (reference sequence). V was clipped by 0 bases and J by 0 bases, with 11 bases between them. There are 16 residues in the CDR3. The CDR3 protein is CASSYSRQRSNYGYTF. CDR3 sequence (DNA): TGTGCCAGCAGTTACTCACGACAGAGATCTAACTATGGCTACACCTTC.

Here the CDR3 reads CASSLETGGQGETQYF. The CDR3 region has the DNA TGTGCCAGCAGCTTGGAGACAGGGGGCCAGGGAGAGACCCAGTACTTC. This chain links TRBV5-6 with TRBJ2-5, with TRBD1 matching over 10 bases. This CDR3 has 16 residues. Germline trimming cut 0 bases from V and 4 bases from J; bases unmatched to any gene: 6. Germline assignment: CDR1 SGHDT and CDR2 YYEEEE.

V is TRBV5-1 and J is TRBJ2-7; the match to TRBD2 covers 13 bases. Germline loops: CDR1 SGHRS, CDR2 YFSETQ. CDR3 size: 15 residues. V shed 4 bases and J 2 bases; nucleotides not matched to a gene: 3. For the CDR3, the DNA is TGCGCCAGCAGCCCGGGACTAGCGGGAACCTACGAGCAGTACTTC. Encoded protein: CASSPGLAGTYEQYF.

The sample holds a few counts of this clone. The chain uses TRBV15 and TRBJ2-1; D perhaps matches TRBD1 (6 bases). The germline V gene encodes CDR1 LNHNV and CDR2 YYDKDF (reference sequence). The CDR3 length is 14 residues. V was trimmed by 4 bases and J by 1 base, leaving 8 bases between them. The CDR3 sequence: CATSIQGSYNEQFF. The CDR3 region has the DNA TGTGCCACCAGCATACAGGGTTCCTACAATGAGCAGTTCTTC. Supplemented by reference TRBV15 and TRBJ2-1, the full variable domain reads DAMVIQNPRYQVTQFGKPVTLSCSQTLNHNVMYWYQQKSSQAPKLLFHYYDKDFNNEADTPDNFQSRRPNTSFCFLDIRSPGLGDTAMYLCATSIQGSYNEQFFGPGTRLTVL.

This clone appeared a few times. The J gene is TRBJ2-3, the V gene TRBV4-1, with D maybe TRBD2 (5 bases). V was shortened by 5 bases and J by 3 bases, with 12 bases between the two germline ends. The germline gives CDR1 MGHRA, CDR2 YSYEKL. The CDR3 totals 14 residues. CDR3 loop: CASSDVATTDTQYF. The CDR3 DNA follows: TGCGCCAGCAGCGACGTAGCGACGACAGATACGCAGTATTTT.

V and J are TRBV28 and TRBJ2-7; 7 bases fit TRBD1. CDR1 MDHEN and CDR2 SYDVKM come from the germline V gene. CDR3 size: 15 residues. J was trimmed by 4 bases and V by 2 bases; bases with no gene match: 8. The DNA for the CDR3 is TGTGCCAGCAGTTTAAGGGGGCCGCTTGTGTACGAGCAGTACTTC. It is translated as CASSLRGPLVYEQYF.

For the CDR3, the DNA is TGTGCCAGCAGTGAGGCCAGCGGGGAGCTGTTTTTT. Its protein is CASSEASGELFF. V and J are TRBV6-5 and TRBJ2-2; D remains unclear. The CDR3 covers 12 residues. V was pared by 5 bases and J by 7 bases, with 8 bases between. Germline-derived CDR1 and CDR2 are MNHEY and SVGAGI.

In this sample, this clone turned up many times. The rearrangement uses TRBV10-3 and TRBJ2-1; TRBD1 might be the D (6 bases). This CDR3 has 15 residues. Trimming took 3 bases from V and 9 from J, leaving 18 bases between them. Germline V lookup: CDR1 ENHRY, CDR2 SYGVKD. CDR3 sequence (DNA): TGTGCCATCAGTGACGACAGGACCCTTACTGTTGAGCAGTTCTTC. It encodes CAISDDRTLTVEQFF.

This clone was observed a few times. The chain recombines TRBV5-1 with TRBJ2-5; D gene ambiguous. There are 12 residues in the CDR3. In germline, CDR1 is SGHRS, CDR2 YFSETQ. Trimming took 4 bases from V and 2 from J, leaving 6 bases between them. The DNA for the CDR3 is TGCGCCAGCAGCCAACTTCAAGAGACCCAGTACTTC. This encodes CASSQLQETQYF.

The V and J genes are TRBV6-5 and TRBJ2-1; D unresolved. This CDR3 contains 10 residues. The V end lost 4 bases, the J end lost 7 bases, and 2 bases lay between the germline ends. Per germline, CDR1 MNHEY and CDR2 SVGAGI. This CDR3 reads CASSLNEQFF. CDR3 sequence (DNA): TGTGCCAGCAGTTTAAATGAGCAGTTCTTC.

V is TRBV4-1 and J is TRBJ1-2; maybe TRBD1 (6 bases). Germline V gene sequence: CDR1 MGHRA, CDR2 YSYEKL. CDR3 length: 17 residues. Trimming cost V 4 bases and J 0 bases, with 18 bases left between them. The CDR3 DNA sequence: TGCGCCAGCAGCCGCCGCGGGGGGGACAATTCTAACTATGGCTACACCTTC. Amino acids: CASSRRGGDNSNYGYTF.

The chain couples TRBV7-2 to TRBJ2-3, with TRBD2 matching over 7 bases. Germline V gives CDR1 SGHTA, CDR2 FQGNSA. J was trimmed by 1 base and V by 5 bases; bases with no gene match: 0. The CDR3 is 13 amino acids. Here the CDR3 reads CASSRGGTDTQYF. The DNA for the CDR3 is TGTGCCAGCAGCCGGGGGGGCACAGATACGCAGTATTTT. The full variable domain, in which reference TRBV7-2 and TRBJ2-3 provide the parts outside the CDR3, is GAGVSQSPSNKVTEKGKDVELRCDPISGHTALYWYRQSLGQGLEFLIYFQGNSAPDKSGLPSDRFSAERTGGSVSTLTIQRTQQEDSAVYLCASSRGGTDTQYFGPGTRLTVL.

This clone came up many times. V is TRBV4-3 and J is TRBJ2-1, with D perhaps TRBD2 (5 bases). The germline V gene encodes CDR1 LGHNA and CDR2 YSLEER. Trimming removed 4 bases at V and 8 bases at J, with 24 bases between. The length of the CDR3 is 17 residues. The DNA for the CDR3 is TGCGCCAGCAGCCGTTCTACGGACTCAACAGTTTCCGATGAGCAGTTCTTC. Protein: CASSRSTDSTVSDEQFF.

The chain has TRBV6-1 and TRBJ2-5, with D possibly TRBD2 on 5 matching bases. Trimming removed 2 bases at V and 2 bases at J, with 12 bases between. The V gene's germline CDR1 is MNHNS and CDR2 SASEGT. There are 15 residues in the CDR3. The CDR3 nucleotides read TGTGCCAGCAGTGAACGGGGAACCGGACAAGAGACCCAGTACTTC. It translates to CASSERGTGQETQYF.

This clone came up a few times. V usage is TRBV7-9 and J usage is TRBJ1-5; weak D call: TRBD1 (6 bases). Per germline, CDR1 SEHNR and CDR2 FQNEAQ (reference sequence). The CDR3 consists of 13 residues. V dropped 4 bases and J dropped 11 bases, with 15 bases sitting between them. This chain's CDR3 is CASSSNTGKSQHF. The CDR3 DNA follows: TGTGCCAGCAGCTCAAACACAGGGAAATCCCAGCATTTT.

The sample holds a few counts of this clone. This chain joins TRBV11-3 and TRBJ2-1; a possible D gene is TRBD1 (6 bases). CDR1 is SGHNT and CDR2 is YENEEA in the germline V gene. This CDR3 comprises 14 residues. V lost 3 bases, J lost 10 bases, and 16 bases lay in between. CDR3 sequence: CASSFRDNPQEQFF. The CDR3 coding sequence is TGTGCCAGCAGCTTCCGGGACAACCCCCAGGAGCAGTTCTTC. Together with reference TRBV11-3 and TRBJ2-1, the CDR3 gives the full variable domain: EAGVVQSPRYKIIEKKQPVAFWCNPISGHNTLYWYLQNLGQGPELLIRYENEEAVDDSQLPKDRFSAERLKGVDSTLKIQPAELGDSAVYLCASSFRDNPQEQFFGPGTRLTVL.

In this sample, this clone turned up many times. V and J are TRBV19 and TRBJ2-3, with D tentatively TRBD1 (6 bases). The CDR3 consists of 14 residues. V was cut by 6 bases and J by 6 bases, with 16 bases left in between. Germline V gives CDR1 LNHDA, CDR2 SQIVND (reference sequence). CDR3 sequence reads: CASRQGATQDTQYF. Written as DNA, the CDR3 is TGTGCCAGTAGACAGGGTGCGACCCAGGATACGCAGTATTTT.

This chain links TRBV19 with TRBJ2-3; 8 nucleotides align to TRBD2. CDR1 is LNHDA, CDR2 SQIVND, per germline (reference sequence). Trimming removed 3 bases from V and 0 bases from J; junction bases left unmatched: 5. CDR3 length: 16 residues. CDR3 sequence reads: CASSIGSGESTDTQYF. The CDR3 nucleotides read TGTGCCAGTAGTATTGGTAGCGGGGAGAGCACAGATACGCAGTATTTT.

This chain connects TRBV19 to TRBJ2-1, with TRBD2 matching 7 bases. V was pared by 5 bases and J by 7 bases, with 14 bases of the junction left unmatched. CDR3 size: 16 residues. Germline V gene sequence: CDR1 LNHDA, CDR2 SQIVND (reference sequence). The CDR3 DNA reads TGTGCCAGTAGTCGGAGCGGGGACCGAGTGTGGAATGAGCAGTTCTTC. It codes for CASSRSGDRVWNEQFF.

The CDR3 DNA is TGTGCCAGCAGCCGACCCGAGGGGGCCGGAGAGACCCAGTACTTC. This gives the protein CASSRPEGAGETQYF. The chain carries TRBV6-5 and TRBJ2-5; 7 bases map to TRBD1. This CDR3 spans 15 amino acids. Per germline, CDR1 MNHEY and CDR2 SVGAGI. V gave up 6 bases and J gave up 4 bases; unmatched junction bases: 11.